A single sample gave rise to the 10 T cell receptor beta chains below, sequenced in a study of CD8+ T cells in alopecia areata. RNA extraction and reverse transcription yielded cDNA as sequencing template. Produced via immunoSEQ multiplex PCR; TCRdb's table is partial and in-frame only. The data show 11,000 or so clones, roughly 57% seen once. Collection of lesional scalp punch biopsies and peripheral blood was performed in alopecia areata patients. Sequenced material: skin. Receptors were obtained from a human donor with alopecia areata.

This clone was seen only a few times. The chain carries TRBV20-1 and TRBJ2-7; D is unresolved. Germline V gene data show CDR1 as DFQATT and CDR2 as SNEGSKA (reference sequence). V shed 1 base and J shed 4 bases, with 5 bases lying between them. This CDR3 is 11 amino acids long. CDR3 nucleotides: TGCAGTGCTAGAGGAATTTACGAGCAGTACTTC. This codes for CSARGIYEQYF.

The CDR3 spells CATSRDRNSNEKLFF. CDR3 in DNA: TGTGCCACCAGCAGAGATCGGAATTCTAATGAAAAACTGTTTTTT. This chain uses TRBV15 with TRBJ1-4; D is undetermined. The CDR3 extends over 15 amino acids. Germline lookup yields CDR1 LNHNV and CDR2 YYDKDF (reference sequence). Trimming removed 0 bases from V and 3 bases from J, with 8 bases in between.

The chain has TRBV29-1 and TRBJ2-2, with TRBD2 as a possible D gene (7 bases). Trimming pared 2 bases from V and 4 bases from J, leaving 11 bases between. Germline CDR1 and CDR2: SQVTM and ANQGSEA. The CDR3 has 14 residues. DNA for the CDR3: TGCAGCGTTGAACATAGGGGGGGCACCGGGGAGCTGTTTTTT. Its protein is CSVEHRGGTGELFF.

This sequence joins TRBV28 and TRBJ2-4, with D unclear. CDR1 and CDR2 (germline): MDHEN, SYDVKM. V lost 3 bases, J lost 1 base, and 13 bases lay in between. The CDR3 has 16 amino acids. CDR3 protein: CASSFAEQWAKNIQYF. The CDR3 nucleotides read TGTGCCAGCAGTTTTGCGGAACAGTGGGCCAAAAACATTCAGTACTTC.

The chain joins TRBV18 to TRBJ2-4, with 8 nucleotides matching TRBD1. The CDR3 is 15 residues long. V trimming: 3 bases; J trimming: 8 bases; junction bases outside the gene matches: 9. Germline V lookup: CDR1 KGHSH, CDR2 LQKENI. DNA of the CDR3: TGTGCCAGCTCACCGGGGACCAGGGGGCCGGACATTCAGTACTTC. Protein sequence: CASSPGTRGPDIQYF. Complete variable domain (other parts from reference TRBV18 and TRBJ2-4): NAGVMQNPRHLVRRRGQEARLRCSPMKGHSHVYWYRQLPEEGLKFMVYLQKENIIDESGMPKERFSAEFPKEGPSILRIQQVVRGDSAAYFCASSPGTRGPDIQYFGAGTRLSVL.

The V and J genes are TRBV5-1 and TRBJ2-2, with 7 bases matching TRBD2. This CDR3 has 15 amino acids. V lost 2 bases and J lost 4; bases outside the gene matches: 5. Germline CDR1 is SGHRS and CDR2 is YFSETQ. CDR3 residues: CASSFGGSGTGELFF. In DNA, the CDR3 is TGCGCCAGCAGCTTTGGCGGGAGTGGCACCGGGGAGCTGTTTTTT.

For the CDR3, the DNA is TGTGCCAGCAGCTTAGGTAGTGCAGCGGGGTTTGAGCAGTTCTTC. It specifies CASSLGSAAGFEQFF. This chain connects TRBV7-9 to TRBJ2-1, with 7 bases matching TRBD2. CDR3 length equals 15 residues. Trimming took 1 base from V and 9 from J; bases not matched to a gene: 9. Germline lookup yields CDR1 SEHNR and CDR2 FQNEAQ (reference sequence). Full variable domain (rest looked up from reference TRBV7-9 and TRBJ2-1): DTGVSQNPRHKITKRGQNVTFRCDPISEHNRLYWYRQTLGQGPEFLTYFQNEAQLEKSRLLSDRFSAERPKGSFSTLEIQRTEQGDSAMYLCASSLGSAAGFEQFFGPGTRLTVL.

The CDR3 protein is CASSYLPPETQYF. Here the CDR3 DNA reads TGTGCCAGCAGCTACCTACCTCCAGAGACCCAGTACTTC. V and J are TRBV7-2 and TRBJ2-5; no firm D call. Trimming left V 4 bases short and J 4 bases short, with 10 bases between. The germline V gene has CDR1 SGHTA and CDR2 FQGNSA. The CDR3 has 13 amino acids.

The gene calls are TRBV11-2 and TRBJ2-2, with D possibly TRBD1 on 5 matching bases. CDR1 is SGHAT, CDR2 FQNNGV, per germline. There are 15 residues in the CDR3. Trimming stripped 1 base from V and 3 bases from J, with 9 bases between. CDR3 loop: CASSLAPRDTGELFF. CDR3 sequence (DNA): TGTGCCAGCAGCTTAGCACCCAGGGACACCGGGGAGCTGTTTTTT. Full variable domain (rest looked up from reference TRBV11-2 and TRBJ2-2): EAGVAQSPRYKIIEKRQSVAFWCNPISGHATLYWYQQILGQGPKLLIQFQNNGVVDDSQLPKDRFSAERLKGVDSTLKIQPAKLEDSAVYLCASSLAPRDTGELFFGEGSRLTVL.

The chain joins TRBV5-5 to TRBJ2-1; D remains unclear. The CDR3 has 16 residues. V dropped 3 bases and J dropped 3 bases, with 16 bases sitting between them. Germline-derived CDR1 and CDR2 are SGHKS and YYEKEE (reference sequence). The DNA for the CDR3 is TGTGCCAGCAGCTCCCAAAAGGGTTTTCTCTACAATGAGCAGTTCTTC. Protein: CASSSQKGFLYNEQFF.